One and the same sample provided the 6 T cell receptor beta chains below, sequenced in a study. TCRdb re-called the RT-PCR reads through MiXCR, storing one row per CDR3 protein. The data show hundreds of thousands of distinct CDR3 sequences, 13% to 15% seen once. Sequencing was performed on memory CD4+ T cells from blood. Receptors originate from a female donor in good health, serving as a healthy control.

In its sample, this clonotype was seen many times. The CDR3 protein is CASSPRGYEQFF. The CDR3 DNA reads TGTGCCAGCAGTCCGAGGGGGTATGAGCAGTTCTTC. V is TRBV12-3 or TRBV12-4 and J is TRBJ2-1; D perhaps matches TRBD1 (6 bases). This CDR3 region has 12 residues. The V gene lost 5 bases and the J gene lost 8 bases, with 10 bases spanning the gap.

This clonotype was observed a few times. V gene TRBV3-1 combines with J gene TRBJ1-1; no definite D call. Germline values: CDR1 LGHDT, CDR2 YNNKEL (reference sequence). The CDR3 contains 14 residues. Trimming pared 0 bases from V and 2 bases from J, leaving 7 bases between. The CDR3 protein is CASSQDLSNTEAFF. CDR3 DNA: TGTGCCAGCAGCCAAGATCTTAGTAACACTGAAGCTTTCTTT.

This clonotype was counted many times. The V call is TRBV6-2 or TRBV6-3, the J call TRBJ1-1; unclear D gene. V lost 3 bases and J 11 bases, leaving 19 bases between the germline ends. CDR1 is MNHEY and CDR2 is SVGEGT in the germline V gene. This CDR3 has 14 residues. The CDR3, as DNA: TGTGCCAGCAGTTATTCCGAATTCAGTCGTTCGGCTTTCTTT. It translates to CASSYSEFSRSAFF.

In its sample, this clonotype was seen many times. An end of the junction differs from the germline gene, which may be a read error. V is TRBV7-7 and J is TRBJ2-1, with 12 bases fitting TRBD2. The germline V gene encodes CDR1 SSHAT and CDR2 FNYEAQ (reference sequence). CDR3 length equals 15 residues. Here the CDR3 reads CASSRGTSGFNEQFF. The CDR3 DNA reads TGTGCTAGCAGCCGAGGGACTAGCGGGTTCAATGAGCAGTTCTTC.

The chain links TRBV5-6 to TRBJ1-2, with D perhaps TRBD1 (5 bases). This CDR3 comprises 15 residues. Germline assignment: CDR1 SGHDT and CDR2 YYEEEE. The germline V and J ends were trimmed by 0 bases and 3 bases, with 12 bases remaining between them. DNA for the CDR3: TGTGCCAGCAGCTTGGCCAGGGTTTTCGACTATGGCTACACCTTC. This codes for CASSLARVFDYGYTF.

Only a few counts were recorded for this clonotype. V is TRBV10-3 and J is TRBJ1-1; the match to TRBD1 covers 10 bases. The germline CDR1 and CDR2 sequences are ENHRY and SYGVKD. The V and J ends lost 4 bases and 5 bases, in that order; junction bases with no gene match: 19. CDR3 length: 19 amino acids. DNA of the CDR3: TGTGCCATCAGTGCGTCACCGGGACAGGGGAGTCCGGGGGGGACTGAAGCTTTCTTT. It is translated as CAISASPGQGSPGGTEAFF.